This TCR beta chain was found in a study of blood T cell repertoires in COVID-19. Study information: Samples taken during acute and convalescent COVID-19 were collected in the United States, Italy and Spain. PBMCs, B-cell-depleted T cells, or T cells were the source of the cDNA or gDNA that made up the material.

Germline assignment: CDR1 SGHDT and CDR2 YYEEEE. The CDR3 runs to 15 residues. V lost 0 bases, J lost 6 bases, and 15 bases lay in between. As originally analysed: The authors estimated nucleated cell counts from reference gene primer amplification. Clones were sequenced by immunoSEQ multiplex PCR, and TCRdb holds only the in-frame ones, with some missing. That table gives V, J and clone size, and the DNA gave D and trimming. The data contain 60,000 to 90,000 clones, roughly nine tenths of them seen just once; the ten biggest clones take up around 5.1%. What was sequenced was peripheral blood. This clonotype was sampled from a woman aged 80 or over with active or convalescent COVID-19. The chain joins TRBV5-6 to TRBJ2-5; TRBD2 might be the D (7 bases). The CDR3 protein is CASSLGSGGAQTQYF. The CDR3 DNA is TGTGCCAGCAGCTTGGGTTCGGGGGGCGCACAGACCCAGTACTTC.